The rows below give T cell receptor beta chains drawn from one sample of a study of blood T cell repertoires in COVID-19. Method: immunoSEQ multiplex PCR; TCRdb's copy keeps in-frame clones and lacks some. The sample includes about 200,000 clones, 70% to 85% of them seen just once. Sequenced material: peripheral blood. Receptors were obtained from a human donor with acute or convalescent COVID-19. The donor label of this sample is uncertain. Both conserved end residues are part of each CDR3. D genes are given only for firm matches. Some rows have no size entry. The others give once, few or many, or a class for an expanded clone.

V gene	clone size	J gene	D gene	CDR3 protein	CDR3 DNA
TRBV28	few	TRBJ1-1	.	CASSSGQEAFF	TGTGCCAGCAGTTCTGGACAAGAAGCTTTCTTT
TRBV21-1	few	TRBJ1-2	.	CASSKYSRQGPNYGYTF	TGTGCCAGCAGCAAGTATTCCCGACAGGGACCTAACTATGGCTACACCTTC
TRBV6-2/TRBV6-3	.	TRBJ2-7	.	CASSSRYEQYF	TGTGCCAGCAGTTCCCGCTACGAGCAGTACTTC
TRBV30	.	TRBJ1-2	.	CAWSWGGRWGYTF	TGTGCCTGGAGTTGGGGGGGGCGTTGGGGCTACACCTTC
TRBV5-8	.	TRBJ2-3	.	CASSFRQAQDTQYF	TGTGCCAGCAGCTTCAGACAGGCCCAAGATACGCAGTATTTT
TRBV21-1	once	TRBJ1-5	.	CASSPSRGRGNQPQHF	TGTGCCAGCTCTCCAAGCCGGGGAAGGGGCAATCAGCCCCAGCATTTT
TRBV5-1	.	TRBJ1-2	TRBD1	CASSQGQGEGYTF	TGCGCCAGCAGCCAGGGACAGGGAGAGGGCTACACCTTC
TRBV5-6	.	TRBJ2-5	.	CASSLRVGVVQETQYF	TGTGCCAGCAGCTTGCGGGTAGGGGTCGTACAAGAGACCCAGTACTTC
TRBV15	.	TRBJ2-7	TRBD1	CATSLSGGGEQYF	TGTGCCACCAGCTTATCAGGGGGCGGAGAGCAGTACTTC
TRBV5-6	.	TRBJ2-4	.	CASSSGGAARGNIQYF	TGTGCCAGCAGCTCTGGAGGTGCGGCCAGGGGAAACATTCAGTACTTC
TRBV4-1	once	TRBJ2-7	.	CASSQGLFIEQYF	TGCGCCAGCAGCCAAGGACTTTTTATAGAGCAGTACTTC
TRBV14	.	TRBJ1-1	.	CASSQDWQGSAFF	TGTGCCAGCAGCCAAGATTGGCAGGGGTCAGCTTTCTTT
TRBV5-1	.	TRBJ1-2	.	CASSTGQYAYGYTF	TGCGCCAGCAGCACGGGTCAGTACGCCTATGGCTACACCTTC
TRBV27	.	TRBJ2-7	TRBD1	CASWTGGVYEQYF	TGTGCCAGCTGGACAGGGGGCGTCTACGAGCAGTACTTC
TRBV27	.	TRBJ2-1	.	CASSLYGSNNEQFF	TGTGCCAGCAGTTTATACGGGAGCAACAATGAGCAGTTCTTC
TRBV15	.	TRBJ1-4	.	CATSRDTQANEKLFF	TGTGCCACCAGCAGAGATACACAGGCTAATGAAAAACTGTTTTTT